Presented here are 20 T cell receptor beta chains from one specimen sequenced in a study of shared clonotypes between healthy human individuals. Generated by immunoSEQ multiplex PCR, the TCRdb table keeps only in-frame clones and is missing some. The data contain around 1.1 million clones, around 78% of them singletons. Sequencing was done on a sample of memory CD4+ T cells from PBMCs. This sample's subset: CD45RA-negative fraction. The receptors derive from a man between 18 and 35 years old in good health. Some clones in this sample may be carry-over from other donors' samples.

This clone has just a few counts. The chain uses TRBV2 and TRBJ1-1, with TRBD1 as a possible D gene (6 bases). V was cut by 6 bases and J by 8 bases, with 13 bases left in between. Germline V gene data show CDR1 as SNHLY and CDR2 as FYNNEI. The CDR3 is 12 amino acids. CDR3 nucleotides: TGTGCCAGCAGCGAGGGGGGGATCGAAGCTTTCTTT. This gives the protein CASSEGGIEAFF.

This clone was counted once. V gene TRBV28 combines with J gene TRBJ2-3, with D perhaps being TRBD1 or TRBD2 (6 bases each). CDR1 MDHEN and CDR2 SYDVKM come from the germline V gene. The CDR3 runs to 16 residues. Trimming took 6 bases from V and 1 from J, leaving 17 bases between them. CDR3 protein: CASRGGGARRTDTQYF. In DNA form, the CDR3 reads TGTGCCAGCAGGGGGGGCGGGGCTAGGCGCACAGATACGCAGTATTTT.

As for this clone: With a much larger clone just one base away, this may be a read error. This sample also contains other DNA sequences that code for the same CDR3. The chain has TRBV6-5 and TRBJ2-5; 7 bases align to TRBD1. The CDR3 is 14 residues long. The J segment lost 7 bases and the V segment lost 6 bases, leaving 11 bases of the junction unmatched. CDR1 MNHEY and CDR2 SVGAGI come from the germline V gene. The CDR3 DNA reads TGTGCCAGCAGCTACGAGCAGGGGGTCGGGACCCAGTACTTC. Its translation: CASSYEQGVGTQYF.

The chain joins TRBV18 to TRBJ2-7; D unclear. Germline V gene sequence: CDR1 KGHSH, CDR2 LQKENI. V dropped 1 base and J dropped 10 bases, with 5 bases sitting between them. The CDR3 sequence is 10 residues long. CDR3 DNA sequence: TGTGCCAGCTCACCACAGGGCCAGTACTTC. This gives the protein CASSPQGQYF.

This clone was seen only a few times. V gene TRBV5-1 combines with J gene TRBJ1-2; 7 bases match TRBD1. Germline V gene lookup returns CDR1 SGHRS and CDR2 YFSETQ. The length of the CDR3 is 15 residues. V lost 2 bases and J lost 2; bases outside the gene matches: 6. DNA for the CDR3: TGCGCCAGCAGCTTCGACACGACAGGGAACTATGGCTACACCTTC. Its protein is CASSFDTTGNYGYTF. Supplemented by reference TRBV5-1 and TRBJ1-2, the full variable domain reads KAGVTQTPRYLIKTRGQQVTLSCSPISGHRSVSWYQQTPGQGLQFLFEYFSETQRNKGNFPGRFSGRQFSNSRSEMNVSTLELGDSALYLCASSFDTTGNYGYTFGSGTRLTVV.

The J gene is TRBJ2-7, the V gene TRBV10-3; D may correspond to TRBD1 or TRBD2 (7 bases each). CDR3 size: 15 residues. Per the germline V gene, CDR1 is ENHRY and CDR2 is SYGVKD. Trimming removed 7 bases from V and 6 bases from J, with 22 bases in between. The CDR3 DNA is TGTGCCATCACCCTGGGAGGGGGCGAAGGCGGCGAGCAGTACTTC. Its translation: CAITLGGGEGGEQYF.

The rearrangement joins TRBV28 to TRBJ2-7, with 12 bases that match TRBD2. Germline assignment: CDR1 MDHEN and CDR2 SYDVKM. With V trimmed by 2 bases and J by 12 bases, 5 bases remained unmatched. CDR3 size: 13 residues. CDR3 loop: CASSLGLAGSRYF. The CDR3 DNA sequence: TGTGCCAGCAGTTTAGGACTAGCGGGATCTCGGTACTTC.

The chain joins TRBV9 to TRBJ2-7; 7 bases line up with TRBD2. The CDR3 runs to 15 residues. Germline V lookup: CDR1 SGDLS, CDR2 YYNGEE. V shed 1 base and J 2 bases; nucleotides not matched to a gene: 6. DNA for the CDR3: TGTGCCAGCAGCGTACGGGGGGTAGAAGCCTACGAGCAGTACTTC. Protein product: CASSVRGVEAYEQYF. The variable domain in full, completed from reference TRBV9 and TRBJ2-7, reads DSGVTQTPKHLITATGQRVTLRCSPRSGDLSVYWYQQSLDQGLQFLIQYYNGEERAKGNILERFSAQQFPDLHSELNLSSLELGDSALYFCASSVRGVEAYEQYFGPGTRLTVT.

This clone was observed a handful of times. Additional DNA sequences in this sample encode the identical CDR3. The chain employs TRBV5-1 and TRBJ1-4; perhaps TRBD1 as D (5 bases). CDR3 length equals 14 residues. Germline CDR1 is SGHRS and CDR2 is YFSETQ. With 1 base removed from V and 8 bases from J, the gap between germline ends came to 12 bases. The DNA for the CDR3 is TGCGCCAGCAGCTTGTCGGGGCCAGGGGAAAAACTGTTTTTT. This gives the protein CASSLSGPGEKLFF. Full variable domain (missing parts from reference TRBV5-1 and TRBJ1-4): KAGVTQTPRYLIKTRGQQVTLSCSPISGHRSVSWYQQTPGQGLQFLFEYFSETQRNKGNFPGRFSGRQFSNSRSEMNVSTLELGDSALYLCASSLSGPGEKLFFGSGTQLSVL.

This chain joins TRBV28 and TRBJ1-5; 7 bases map to TRBD1. Germline CDR1 and CDR2: MDHEN and SYDVKM. The CDR3 runs to 15 residues. V was pared by 7 bases and J by 2 bases, with 8 bases of the junction left unmatched. The CDR3 sequence is CASNSQGWGNQPQHF. For the CDR3, the DNA is TGTGCCAGCAACTCACAGGGGTGGGGCAATCAGCCCCAGCATTTT.

The rearrangement uses TRBV6-6 and TRBJ2-1; D tentatively fits TRBD1 or TRBD2 (5 bases each). The CDR3 totals 13 residues. The germline V gene has CDR1 MNHNY and CDR2 SVGAGI (reference sequence). Trimming removed 6 bases at V and 5 bases at J, with 11 bases between. The CDR3 spells CASRPRDHNEQFF. In DNA form, the CDR3 reads TGTGCCAGCAGACCCCGGGACCACAATGAGCAGTTCTTC.

This clone was recorded once. The chain couples TRBV7-3 to TRBJ1-2, with a possible D match to TRBD1 (5 bases). CDR1 is SGHTA, CDR2 FQGTGA, per germline. Trimming removed 4 bases from V and 8 bases from J, with 14 bases in between. This CDR3 comprises 13 residues. The CDR3 nucleotides are TGTGCCAGCAGCTCCGGAGGGACGGTCGGCTACACCTTC. It specifies CASSSGGTVGYTF.

This clone was seen only a few times. V usage is TRBV5-1 and J usage is TRBJ2-7; D is possibly TRBD1 or TRBD2 (5 bases each). V gave up 4 bases and J gave up 2 bases, with 28 bases separating them. CDR1 is SGHRS, CDR2 YFSETQ, per germline. This CDR3 is 19 amino acids long. The CDR3 nucleotides are TGCGCCAGCAGCCATGGAGGCTTAGTTCCACAGGAAGGGACCTACGAGCAGTACTTC. Translating it yields CASSHGGLVPQEGTYEQYF. The complete variable domain, with remaining parts taken from reference TRBV5-1 and TRBJ2-7, reads KAGVTQTPRYLIKTRGQQVTLSCSPISGHRSVSWYQQTPGQGLQFLFEYFSETQRNKGNFPGRFSGRQFSNSRSEMNVSTLELGDSALYLCASSHGGLVPQEGTYEQYFGPGTRLTVT.

This clone appeared once. V usage is TRBV11-3 and J usage is TRBJ2-3, with 7 bases that match TRBD1. The CDR3 runs 19 residues. The J segment lost 0 bases and the V segment lost 0 bases, leaving 12 bases of the junction unmatched. The germline V gene encodes CDR1 SGHNT and CDR2 YENEEA. For the CDR3, the DNA is TGTGCCAGCAGCTTAGAGGTAGTAGGGGGCGTTTGTAGCACAGATACGCAGTATTTT. Translating it yields CASSLEVVGGVCSTDTQYF.

The chain joins TRBV19 to TRBJ2-1; TRBD2 matches 7 bases. CDR1 is LNHDA, CDR2 SQIVND, per germline (reference sequence). There are 14 residues in the CDR3. V lost 3 bases, J lost 4 bases, and 3 bases stayed unmatched. The CDR3 loop reads CASSIAGVYNEQFF. CDR3 bases: TGTGCCAGTAGTATCGCGGGAGTGTACAATGAGCAGTTCTTC. Full variable domain (outside the CDR3, taken from reference TRBV19 and TRBJ2-1): DGGITQSPKYLFRKEGQNVTLSCEQNLNHDAMYWYRQDPGQGLRLIYYSQIVNDFQKGDIAEGYSVSREKKESFPLTVTSAQKNPTAFYLCASSIAGVYNEQFFGPGTRLTVL.

Only a few counts were recorded for this clone. The same CDR3 arises from other DNA sequences in this sample as well. The genes are TRBV6-5 and TRBJ2-7, with D tentatively TRBD1 (6 bases). V lost 2 bases and J lost 1, with 9 bases in between. From germline, CDR1 is MNHEY and CDR2 SVGAGI. The CDR3 is made up of 14 amino acids. DNA for the CDR3: TGTGCCAGCAGTTACGGGACACCATCCTACGAGCAGTACTTC. Translating it yields CASSYGTPSYEQYF.

This clone was observed at least ten times. The chain combines TRBV15 with TRBJ2-7, with D unresolved. CDR1 is LNHNV and CDR2 is YYDKDF in the germline V gene (reference sequence). The CDR3 loop spans 17 amino acids. V was shortened by 2 bases and J by 3 bases, with 20 bases between the two germline ends. The CDR3 loop reads CATSRRPLDAIYYEQYF. CDR3 coding DNA: TGTGCCACCAGCAGAAGACCCCTCGACGCCATATACTACGAGCAGTACTTC.

The chain carries TRBV10-3 and TRBJ2-1; 11 positions match TRBD2. CDR1 is ENHRY, CDR2 SYGVKD, per germline. V dropped 4 bases and J dropped 7; count of bases not matched to a gene: 9. The CDR3 contains 16 residues. The CDR3: CAISVLAGEGRNEQFF. The CDR3 DNA sequence: TGTGCCATCAGTGTACTAGCGGGAGAGGGACGGAATGAGCAGTTCTTC.

CDR3 nucleotides: TGTGCCAGCAGTCCCATGGGACAGGGGAGGGAAAAACTGTTTTTT. Translation: CASSPMGQGREKLFF. The J gene is TRBJ1-4, the V gene TRBV27; 10 positions agree with TRBD1. The length of the CDR3 is 15 residues. From germline, CDR1 is MNHEY and CDR2 SMNVEV (reference sequence). V shed 5 bases, J shed 8 bases, and the junction held 8 bases outside the gene matches. The variable domain in full, completed from reference TRBV27 and TRBJ1-4, reads EAQVTQNPRYLITVTGKKLTVTCSQNMNHEYMSWYRQDPGLGLRQIYYSMNVEVTDKGDVPEGYKVSRKEKRNFPLILESPSPNQTSLYFCASSPMGQGREKLFFGSGTQLSVL.

This clone was observed a handful of times. The gene calls are TRBV11-2 and TRBJ1-2, with TRBD1 as a possible D gene (5 bases). V was pared by 7 bases and J by 3 bases, with 9 bases between. Germline CDR1 reads SGHAT; CDR2 reads FQNNGV. The CDR3 covers 12 residues. The CDR3 protein is CASTGPHYGYTF. For the CDR3, the DNA is TGTGCCAGCACAGGGCCCCACTATGGCTACACCTTC.